This TCR beta chain originates from a study of beta chain features in type 1 diabetes. This clone showed up many times. Its antigen remains unknown. Germline V gene sequence: CDR1 LGHNA, CDR2 YSLEER. This CDR3 spans 14 amino acids. V was cut by 1 base and J by 5 bases, with 10 bases left in between. Study findings and constraints: Any role of HLA type in TCRB rearrangement remained unresolved here. High TCR expression in some cells could lead to their over-representation in cDNA sequencing. In every one of the four CD4+ subsets, TCRB CDR3s were moderately but significantly shorter in Type 1 diabetes patients. PCR might favor shorter templates, but any such skew would affect patients and controls equally.

Every isolated RNA sample was fully reverse transcribed, so sequencing captured expressed TCRB transcripts. Each sample of naive, central memory or regulatory T cells had, on average, about 3.57 million reads. Using immunoSEQ multiplex PCR, the repertoire was profiled, and TCRdb retains in-frame clones only, with some absent. The table has nearly 350,000 clones, around 9.7% seen once. The sequence was collected from a young man with type 1 diabetes. The sample comprised central memory CD4+ T cells from blood. The chain uses TRBV4-3 and TRBJ2-3; TRBD2 is a possible D gene (6 bases). In DNA, the CDR3 is TGCGCCAGCAGCCAAGCTGGGGAGGAAGATACGCAGTATTTT. Its translation is CASSQAGEEDTQYF.